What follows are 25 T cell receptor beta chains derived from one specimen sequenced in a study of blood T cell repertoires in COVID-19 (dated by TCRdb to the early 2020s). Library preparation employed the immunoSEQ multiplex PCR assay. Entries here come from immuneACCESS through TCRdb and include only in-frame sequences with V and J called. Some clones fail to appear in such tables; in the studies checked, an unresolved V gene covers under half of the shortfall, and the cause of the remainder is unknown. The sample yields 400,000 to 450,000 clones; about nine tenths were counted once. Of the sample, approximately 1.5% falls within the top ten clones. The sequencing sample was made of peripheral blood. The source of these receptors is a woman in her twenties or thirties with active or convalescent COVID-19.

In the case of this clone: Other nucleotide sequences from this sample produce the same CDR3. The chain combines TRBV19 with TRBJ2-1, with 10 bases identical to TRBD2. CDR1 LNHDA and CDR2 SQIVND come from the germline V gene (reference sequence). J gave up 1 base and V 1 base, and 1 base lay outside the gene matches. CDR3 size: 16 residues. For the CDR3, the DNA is TGTGCCAGTAGTATAGGTAGCGGGGGGTCCTACAATGAGCAGTTCTTC. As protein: CASSIGSGGSYNEQFF.

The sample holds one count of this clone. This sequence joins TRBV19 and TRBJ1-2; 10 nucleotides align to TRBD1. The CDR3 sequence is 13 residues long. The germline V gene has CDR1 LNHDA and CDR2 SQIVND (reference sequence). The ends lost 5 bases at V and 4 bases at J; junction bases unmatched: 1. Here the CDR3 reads CASSGTGAYGYTF. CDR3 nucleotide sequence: TGTGCCAGTAGTGGGACAGGGGCCTATGGCTACACCTTC.

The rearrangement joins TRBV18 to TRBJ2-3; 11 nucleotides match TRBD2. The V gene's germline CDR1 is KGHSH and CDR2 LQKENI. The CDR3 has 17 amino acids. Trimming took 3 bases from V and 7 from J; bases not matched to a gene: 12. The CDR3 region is CASSPLGTSGRSNTQYF. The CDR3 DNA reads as TGTGCCAGCTCACCCTTAGGGACTAGCGGTCGTTCGAATACGCAGTATTTT. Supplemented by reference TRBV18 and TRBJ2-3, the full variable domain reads NAGVMQNPRHLVRRRGQEARLRCSPMKGHSHVYWYRQLPEEGLKFMVYLQKENIIDESGMPKERFSAEFPKEGPSILRIQQVVRGDSAAYFCASSPLGTSGRSNTQYFGPGTRLTVL.

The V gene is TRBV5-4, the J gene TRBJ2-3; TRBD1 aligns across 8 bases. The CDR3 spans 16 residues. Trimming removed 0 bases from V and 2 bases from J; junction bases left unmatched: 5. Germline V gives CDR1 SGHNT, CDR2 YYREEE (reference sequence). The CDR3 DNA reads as TGTGCCAGCAGCTTGGGGCGGGACAGGACCACAGATACGCAGTATTTT. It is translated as CASSLGRDRTTDTQYF.

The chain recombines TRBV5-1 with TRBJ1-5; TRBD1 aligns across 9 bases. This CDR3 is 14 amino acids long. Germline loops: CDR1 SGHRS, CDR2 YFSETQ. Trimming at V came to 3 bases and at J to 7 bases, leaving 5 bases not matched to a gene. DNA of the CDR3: TGCGCCAGCAGCTGGGACAGGGTAAACCAGCCCCAGCATTTT. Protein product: CASSWDRVNQPQHF.

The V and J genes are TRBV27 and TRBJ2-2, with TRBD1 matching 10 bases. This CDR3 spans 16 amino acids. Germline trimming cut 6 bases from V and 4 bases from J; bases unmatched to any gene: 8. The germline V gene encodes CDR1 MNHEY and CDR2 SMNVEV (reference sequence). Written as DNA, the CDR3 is TGTGCCAGCAGCGTAACGGGGACAGGGGCCACCGGGGAGCTGTTTTTT. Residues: CASSVTGTGATGELFF.

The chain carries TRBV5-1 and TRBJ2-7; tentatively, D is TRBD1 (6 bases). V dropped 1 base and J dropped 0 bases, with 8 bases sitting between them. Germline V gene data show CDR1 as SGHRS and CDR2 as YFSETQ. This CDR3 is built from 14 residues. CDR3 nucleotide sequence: TGCGCCAGCAGCTTGACAGGGAGCTCCTACGAGCAGTACTTC. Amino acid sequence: CASSLTGSSYEQYF.

The CDR3 loop is CASSYHGAGGTEAFF. The CDR3 DNA reads as TGTGCCAGCTCTTACCATGGTGCAGGGGGCACTGAAGCTTTCTTT. This sequence joins TRBV6-5 and TRBJ1-1; 7 bases are shared with TRBD1. Germline V gene lookup returns CDR1 MNHEY and CDR2 SVGAGI. J gave up 4 bases and V 8 bases, and 13 bases lay outside the gene matches. The CDR3 spans 15 residues.

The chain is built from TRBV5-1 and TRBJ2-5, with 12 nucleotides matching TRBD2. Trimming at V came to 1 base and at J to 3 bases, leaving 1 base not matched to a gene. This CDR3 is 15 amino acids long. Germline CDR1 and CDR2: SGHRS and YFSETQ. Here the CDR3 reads CASSLPSGGEETQYF. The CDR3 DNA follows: TGCGCCAGCAGCTTGCCTAGCGGGGGGGAAGAGACCCAGTACTTC.

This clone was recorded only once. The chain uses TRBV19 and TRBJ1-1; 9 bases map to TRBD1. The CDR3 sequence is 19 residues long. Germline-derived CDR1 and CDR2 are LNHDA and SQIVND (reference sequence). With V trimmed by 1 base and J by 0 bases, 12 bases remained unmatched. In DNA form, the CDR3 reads TGTGCCAGTAGTATAGTTGGGACAGGGTATGGGGACCTGAACACTGAAGCTTTCTTT. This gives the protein CASSIVGTGYGDLNTEAFF.

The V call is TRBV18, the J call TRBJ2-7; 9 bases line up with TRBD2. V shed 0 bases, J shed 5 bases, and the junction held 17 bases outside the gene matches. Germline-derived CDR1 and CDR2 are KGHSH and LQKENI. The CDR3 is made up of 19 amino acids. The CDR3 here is CASSPPTRSLAGSEHEQYF. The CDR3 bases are TGTGCCAGCTCACCACCTACTCGGAGTCTAGCGGGATCTGAGCACGAGCAGTACTTC. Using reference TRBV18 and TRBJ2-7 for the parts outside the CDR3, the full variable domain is NAGVMQNPRHLVRRRGQEARLRCSPMKGHSHVYWYRQLPEEGLKFMVYLQKENIIDESGMPKERFSAEFPKEGPSILRIQQVVRGDSAAYFCASSPPTRSLAGSEHEQYFGPGTRLTVT.

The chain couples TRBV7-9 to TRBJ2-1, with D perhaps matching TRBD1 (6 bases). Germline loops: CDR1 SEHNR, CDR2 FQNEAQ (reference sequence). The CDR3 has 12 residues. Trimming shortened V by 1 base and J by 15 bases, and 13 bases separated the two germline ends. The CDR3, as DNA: TGTGCCAGCAGCTTAGAGAGAGGGGGACGGTTCTTC. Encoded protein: CASSLERGGRFF.

Here the CDR3 DNA reads TGTGCCTGGAGTGTTAGTGGACAGGGGGCCATCGGGGAGCTGTTTTTT. Encoded protein: CAWSVSGQGAIGELFF. This sequence joins TRBV30 and TRBJ2-2; 11 bases are shared with TRBD1. This CDR3 has 16 residues. The V segment lost 0 bases and the J segment 7 bases; nucleotides outside the gene matches: 7. The V gene's germline CDR1 is GTSNPN and CDR2 SVGIG (reference sequence).

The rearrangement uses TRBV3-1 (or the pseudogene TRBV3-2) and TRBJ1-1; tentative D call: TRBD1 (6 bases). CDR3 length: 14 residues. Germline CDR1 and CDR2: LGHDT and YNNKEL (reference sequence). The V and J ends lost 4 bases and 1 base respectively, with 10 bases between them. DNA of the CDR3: TGTGCCAGCAGCCCGCAGGGGAGGAACACTGAAGCTTTCTTT. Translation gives CASSPQGRNTEAFF.

CDR3 in amino acids: CASSIQGAMNTEAFF. CDR3 nucleotide sequence: TGTGCCAGCAGTATACAGGGGGCGATGAACACTGAAGCTTTCTTT. The rearrangement joins TRBV5-6 to TRBJ1-1; TRBD1 matches 9 bases. Germline V gene lookup returns CDR1 SGHDT and CDR2 YYEEEE. J gave up 0 bases and V 5 bases, and 5 bases lay outside the gene matches. This CDR3 spans 15 amino acids.

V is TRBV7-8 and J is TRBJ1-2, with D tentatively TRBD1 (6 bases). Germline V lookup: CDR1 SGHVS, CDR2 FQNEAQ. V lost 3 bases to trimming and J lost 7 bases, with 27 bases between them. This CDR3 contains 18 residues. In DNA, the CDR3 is TGTGCCAGCAGCTTGGGGGGGGCAGGGAATCCGCTACTCTCTGGCTACACCTTC. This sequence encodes CASSLGGAGNPLLSGYTF.

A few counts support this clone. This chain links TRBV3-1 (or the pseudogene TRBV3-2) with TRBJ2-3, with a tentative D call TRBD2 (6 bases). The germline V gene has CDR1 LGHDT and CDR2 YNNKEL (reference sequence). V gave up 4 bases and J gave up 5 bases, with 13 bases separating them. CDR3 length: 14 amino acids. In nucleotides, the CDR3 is TGTGCCAGCAGCCTCCGACACGGGGGAGATACGCAGTATTTT. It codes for CASSLRHGGDTQYF.

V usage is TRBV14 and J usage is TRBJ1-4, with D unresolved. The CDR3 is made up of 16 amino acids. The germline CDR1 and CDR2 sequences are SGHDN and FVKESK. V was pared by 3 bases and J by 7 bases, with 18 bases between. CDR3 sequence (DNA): TGTGCCAGCAGCCACGGGATCCCAGGTGTTGGTGAAAAACTGTTTTTT. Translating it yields CASSHGIPGVGEKLFF. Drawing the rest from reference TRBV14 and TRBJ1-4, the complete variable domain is EAGVTQFPSHSVIEKGQTVTLRCDPISGHDNLYWYRRVMGKEIKFLLHFVKESKQDESGMPNNRFLAERTGGTYSTLKVQPAELEDSGVYFCASSHGIPGVGEKLFFGSGTQLSVL.

In DNA form, the CDR3 reads TGTGCCAGCAGTATGGGACAGGCAAACTATGGCTACACCTTC. It codes for CASSMGQANYGYTF. V usage is TRBV6-5 and J usage is TRBJ1-2; 8 nucleotides line up with TRBD1. Germline V CDR1 and CDR2: MNHEY, SVGAGI. This CDR3 has 14 residues. J gave up 2 bases and V 5 bases, and 4 bases lay outside the gene matches.

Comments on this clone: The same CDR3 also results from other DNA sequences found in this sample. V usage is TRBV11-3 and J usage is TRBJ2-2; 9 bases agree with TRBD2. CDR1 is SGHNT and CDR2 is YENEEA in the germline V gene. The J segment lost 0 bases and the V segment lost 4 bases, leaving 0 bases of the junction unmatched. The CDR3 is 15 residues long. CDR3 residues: CASSSSGTNTGELFF. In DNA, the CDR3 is TGTGCCAGCAGCTCTAGCGGGACGAACACCGGGGAGCTGTTTTTT.

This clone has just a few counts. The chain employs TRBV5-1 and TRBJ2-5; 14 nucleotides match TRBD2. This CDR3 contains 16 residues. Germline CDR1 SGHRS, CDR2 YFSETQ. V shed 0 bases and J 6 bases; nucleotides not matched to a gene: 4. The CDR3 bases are TGCGCCAGCAGCTTGGGAGGGACTAGCGGGAGTCAGACCCAGTACTTC. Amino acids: CASSLGGTSGSQTQYF.

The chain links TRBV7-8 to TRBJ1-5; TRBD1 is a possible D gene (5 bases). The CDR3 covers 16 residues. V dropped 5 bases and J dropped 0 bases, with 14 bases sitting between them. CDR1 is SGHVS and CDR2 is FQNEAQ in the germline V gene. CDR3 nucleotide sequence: TGTGCCAGCAGCATTGGGGGGGTTGGTAGCAATCAGCCCCAGCATTTT. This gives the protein CASSIGGVGSNQPQHF.

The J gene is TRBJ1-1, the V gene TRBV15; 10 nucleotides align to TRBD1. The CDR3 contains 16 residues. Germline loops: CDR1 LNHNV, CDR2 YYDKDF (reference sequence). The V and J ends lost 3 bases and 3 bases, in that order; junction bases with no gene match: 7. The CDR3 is CATSSGRQGAHTEAFF. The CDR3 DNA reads TGTGCCACCAGCAGCGGGAGACAGGGGGCGCACACTGAAGCTTTCTTT.

This CDR3 reads CASRGQPPAGELFF. The CDR3 DNA reads as TGCGCCAGCAGGGGACAGCCCCCGGCCGGGGAGCTGTTTTTT. V usage is TRBV5-1 and J usage is TRBJ2-2, with 7 nucleotides matching TRBD1. Germline V gene sequence: CDR1 SGHRS, CDR2 YFSETQ. The CDR3 extends over 14 amino acids. After removal of 5 bases from V and 6 bases from J, the junction contained 7 bases not matched to a gene.

CDR3 coding DNA: TGTGCCAGCAGTTACTCGATTGGCCAGTACCAAGAGACCCAGTACTTC. Translation: CASSYSIGQYQETQYF. The chain combines TRBV6-2 or TRBV6-3 with TRBJ2-5; D unresolved. The CDR3 sequence is 16 residues long. Germline V gene lookup returns CDR1 MNHEY and CDR2 SVGEGT. V dropped 0 bases and J dropped 0 bases, with 11 bases sitting between them.